A selection of T cell receptor beta chains follows, all from one sample in a study of blood T cell repertoires in COVID-19. Using immunoSEQ multiplex PCR, the repertoire was profiled, and TCRdb retains in-frame clones only, with some absent. The table has around 120,000 clones, about 87% seen once; the top ten hold more than 25%. The sequencing input was peripheral blood. The source is a woman in her 70s with acute or convalescent COVID-19. CDR3s include the opening cysteine and the closing phenylalanine or tryptophan. Fields, in order: V gene, CDR3 protein.

V gene: TRBV7-9
CDR3 protein: CARGQSGANVLTF

V gene: TRBV19
CDR3 protein: CASSIQGPNTEAFF

V gene: TRBV7-8
CDR3 protein: CASSPGTYNEQFF

V gene: TRBV5-1
CDR3 protein: CASSPSGHGDTEAFF

V gene: TRBV5-4
CDR3 protein: CASSLDGFPLAEQYF

V gene: TRBV6-1
CDR3 protein: CASSESSGNQPQHF

V gene: TRBV29-1
CDR3 protein: CSVVTGQGNNEQFF

V gene: TRBV6-6
CDR3 protein: CASSFGQTGELFF

V gene: TRBV19
CDR3 protein: CASDRGSANTEAFF

V gene: TRBV9
CDR3 protein: CASSPRQWRNTEAFF

V gene: TRBV28
CDR3 protein: CASSVAGTSYNEQFF

V gene: TRBV18
CDR3 protein: CASSPGEGGYTF

V gene: TRBV7-6
CDR3 protein: CASSPGVGQTTEAFF

V gene: TRBV12-3/TRBV12-4
CDR3 protein: CASSFTATYEQYF

V gene: TRBV11-2
CDR3 protein: CASSLVAGGQGEQYF

V gene: TRBV3-1/TRBV3-2
CDR3 protein: CASSQDSVSLLPGFTIYF

V gene: TRBV5-4
CDR3 protein: CASSLVSGGAILFQFF

V gene: TRBV11-2
CDR3 protein: CASSPGQGATVSPLHF

V gene: TRBV11-2
CDR3 protein: CASTSGTSGGAKGTQYF

V gene: TRBV2
CDR3 protein: CASSELGGEGEKLFF

V gene: TRBV5-4
CDR3 protein: CASGPGQGRDEQFF

V gene: TRBV29-1
CDR3 protein: CSVLLGAYEQYF

V gene: TRBV5-1
CDR3 protein: CASNGDPGKGNSPLHF

V gene: TRBV20-1
CDR3 protein: CSARSLDTQYF

V gene: TRBV5-1
CDR3 protein: CASSFGGQGHHEQYF

V gene: TRBV11-2
CDR3 protein: CASSLVGTNTEAFF

V gene: TRBV30
CDR3 protein: CAWSVGQFIEQYF

V gene: TRBV5-5
CDR3 protein: CASERAGAGEAFF

V gene: TRBV7-2
CDR3 protein: CASSSRLVVGELFF

V gene: TRBV5-6
CDR3 protein: CASSLYQGGNQPQHF

V gene: TRBV10-2
CDR3 protein: CASSDVRARNTEAFF

V gene: TRBV3-1/TRBV3-2
CDR3 protein: CASSQGSGGSTDTQYF

V gene: TRBV15
CDR3 protein: CATSREDQREAFF

V gene: TRBV7-3
CDR3 protein: CASSPNLGLNTGELFF

V gene: TRBV7-9
CDR3 protein: CASSTPGEAFF

V gene: TRBV6-5
CDR3 protein: CASSYVRANTGELFF

V gene: TRBV12-3/TRBV12-4
CDR3 protein: CASSPGQLYGYTF

V gene: TRBV3-1/TRBV3-2
CDR3 protein: CASSHGGTGGNQPQHF

V gene: TRBV19
CDR3 protein: CASSTPTGDTQYF

V gene: TRBV9
CDR3 protein: CASSAHAGGSEQYF

V gene: TRBV11-3
CDR3 protein: CASSLEVPGGRREQYF